The 26 T cell receptor beta chains presented below share a single source sample, sequenced in a study of early T cells in non-severe SARS-CoV-2 infection. TCRdb redid the calling of the 5' RACE reads with MiXCR, one entry per CDR3 protein. The sample has around 67,000 distinct CDR3 sequences, approximately 10% seen once. The sample taken for sequencing was whole blood. These receptor sequences come from an adult who was a healthcare worker with PCR-confirmed SARS-CoV-2 infection or an uninfected control (not recorded which).

This clonotype was observed a handful of times. The chain carries TRBV7-2 and TRBJ2-1; D remains unclear. Germline CDR1 SGHTA, CDR2 FQGNSA. The ends were cut back, 3 bases at V and 0 bases at J, with 12 bases in the middle. The CDR3 is made up of 16 amino acids. The CDR3, as DNA: TGTGCCAGCAGCTTGTGGGCCCTGGGCTCCTACAATGAGCAGTTCTTC. This codes for CASSLWALGSYNEQFF.

This clonotype has at least ten counts. The chain is built from TRBV28 and TRBJ1-6; no clear D gene. The CDR3 extends over 15 amino acids. Germline V CDR1 and CDR2: MDHEN, SYDVKM. Trimming pared 5 bases from V and 4 bases from J, leaving 12 bases between. CDR3 DNA: TGTGCCAGCAGTCTGCCGGGCAGATATAATTCACCCCTCCACTTT. Translating gives CASSLPGRYNSPLHF.

The rearrangement links TRBV20-1 to TRBJ1-6, with D perhaps TRBD1 (6 bases). Trimming took off 3 bases at V and 4 bases at J, with 22 bases between the two ends. Germline V CDR1 and CDR2: DFQATT, SNEGSKA (reference sequence). CDR3 length: 18 amino acids. DNA for the CDR3: TGCAGTGCTAGTCGGGATCCAAGGACAGTTGGTTATAATTCACCCCTCCACTTT. It yields the protein CSASRDPRTVGYNSPLHF.

This clonotype was seen a few times. The chain has TRBV9 and TRBJ1-3, with 9 nucleotides matching TRBD1. V shed 3 bases, J shed 0 bases, and the junction held 7 bases outside the gene matches. This CDR3 is built from 17 residues. Germline CDR1 SGDLS, CDR2 YYNGEE. The CDR3: CASSEVGQGTSGNTIYF. The CDR3 nucleotides read TGTGCCAGCAGCGAAGTGGGACAGGGCACCTCTGGAAACACCATATATTTT.

This clonotype has more than one count but fewer than ten. J is TRBJ2-4 and V is TRBV29-1; no firm D call. Germline V CDR1 and CDR2: SQVTM, ANQGSEA. The V end was cut by 3 bases, the J end by 6 bases, with 6 bases between. This CDR3 region has 11 residues. The CDR3 sequence: CSVDAGNIQYF. DNA for the CDR3: TGCAGCGTTGACGCAGGAAACATTCAGTACTTC.

This clonotype was detected ten times or more. The chain links TRBV27 to TRBJ2-5; D might be TRBD2 (7 bases). CDR3 length: 17 amino acids. V lost 3 bases and J lost 4, with 21 bases in between. Germline V gives CDR1 MNHEY, CDR2 SMNVEV (reference sequence). This CDR3 reads CASSFAGAGWGRETQYF. CDR3 coding DNA: TGTGCCAGCAGTTTCGCGGGGGCCGGTTGGGGCCGAGAGACCCAGTACTTC.

The V call is TRBV7-6, the J call TRBJ2-7; a weak D match, TRBD2 (5 bases). V lost 1 base, J lost 6 bases, and 16 bases lay in between. This CDR3 has 15 amino acids. CDR1 and CDR2 (germline): SGHVS, FNYEAQ. The CDR3 DNA follows: TGTGCCAGCAGCTTAGAATTCGGGAAGGCAAGCGAGCAGTACTTC. Its protein is CASSLEFGKASEQYF.

This clonotype was detected many times. The J gene is TRBJ2-3, the V gene TRBV12-3 or TRBV12-4; D is uncertain. The CDR3 extends over 15 amino acids. V lost 3 bases and J 0 bases, leaving 10 bases between the germline ends. The CDR3 is CASSFGPTSTDTQYF. CDR3 sequence (DNA): TGTGCCAGCAGTTTTGGCCCGACTAGCACAGATACGCAGTATTTT.

V gene TRBV6-5 combines with J gene TRBJ2-3; 10 positions agree with TRBD1. The CDR3 runs 17 residues. V dropped 2 bases and J dropped 2; count of bases not matched to a gene: 7. The germline V gene encodes CDR1 MNHEY and CDR2 SVGAGI. The CDR3 DNA sequence: TGTGCCAGCAGTTACGGTTCCGGGACAGGGGCCACAGATACGCAGTATTTT. Amino acid sequence: CASSYGSGTGATDTQYF.

The sample holds many counts of this clonotype. This chain uses TRBV9 with TRBJ1-3; no firm D call. Trimming left V 0 bases short and J 0 bases short, with 10 bases between. CDR3 size: 16 residues. The germline CDR1 and CDR2 sequences are SGDLS and YYNGEE. CDR3 sequence (DNA): TGTGCCAGCAGCGTAGCGCTTCCCCGCTCTGGAAACACCATATATTTT. This translates into CASSVALPRSGNTIYF.

Ten or more counts support this clonotype. The chain uses TRBV7-3 and TRBJ2-7; 11 positions agree with TRBD2. Losses at the gene ends were 5 bases for V and 1 base for J; bases not matched to a gene: 4. Germline CDR1 reads SGHTA; CDR2 reads FQGTGA. The CDR3 runs to 15 residues. The CDR3 coding sequence is TGTGCCAGCAGCCCGGGACTAGCGGCGTCCTACGAGCAGTACTTC. Residues: CASSPGLAASYEQYF.

This clonotype appeared a few times. Here the CDR3 reads CASSPEDGGASYEQYF. Here the CDR3 DNA reads TGTGCCAGCAGCCCCGAGGACGGGGGGGCGTCCTACGAGCAGTACTTC. The chain links TRBV9 to TRBJ2-7, with 8 bases matching TRBD2. The CDR3 totals 16 residues. The trim removed 4 bases at V and 1 base at J, leaving 10 bases unmatched. The germline gives CDR1 SGDLS, CDR2 YYNGEE.

This clonotype was recorded at least ten times. The chain is built from TRBV20-1 and TRBJ2-5; 16 bases map to TRBD2. This CDR3 is built from 17 residues. The trim removed 4 bases at V and 5 bases at J, leaving 10 bases unmatched. Germline values: CDR1 DFQATT, CDR2 SNEGSKA (reference sequence). CDR3 DNA sequence: TGCAGTGCTACGTCCGGGACTAGCGGGGGGGCCCTGGAGACCCAGTACTTC. It translates to CSATSGTSGGALETQYF.

This clonotype appeared a few times. The rearrangement joins TRBV29-1 to TRBJ2-7; D assignment may be TRBD1 or TRBD2 (5 bases each). The CDR3 has 11 amino acids. V was pared by 7 bases and J by 5 bases, with 12 bases between. The germline gives CDR1 SQVTM, CDR2 ANQGSEA. In DNA, the CDR3 is TGCAGCGCCCACCGGGGCCACGAGCAGTACTTC. Protein: CSAHRGHEQYF.

The CDR3 protein is CASSQYLGPEAFF. In DNA, the CDR3 is TGTGCCAGCAGCCAATACCTCGGGCCTGAAGCTTTCTTT. The J gene is TRBJ1-1, the V gene TRBV3-1; D remains ambiguous. V was clipped by 2 bases and J by 6 bases, with 10 bases between them. The germline CDR1 and CDR2 sequences are LGHDT and YNNKEL (reference sequence). The CDR3 spans 13 residues.

Notes on this clonotype: The junction does not match germline at one end; this may be a read error. This chain connects TRBV6-1 to TRBJ1-1; 8 positions match TRBD1. The V gene's germline CDR1 is MNHNS and CDR2 SASEGT. CDR3 length: 16 amino acids. CDR3 in DNA: TGTGCCAGCAGTGTTCAGCGGTATAATCGGCCGGACAGGGAGCATTTT. Residues: CASSVQRYNRPDREHF.

The sample holds many counts of this clonotype. The junction shows a germline mismatch at one end, possibly a read error. The genes are TRBV19 and TRBJ2-7, with 12 bases fitting TRBD1. The CDR3 covers 14 residues. From germline, CDR1 is LNHDA and CDR2 SQIVND (reference sequence). The CDR3 spells CASSRGQGATFKNF. CDR3 nucleotides: TGTGCCAGTAGTAGGGGACAGGGGGCTACATTTAAGAACTTC.

As regards this clonotype: Without the conserved terminal phenylalanine or tryptophan, this CDR3 likely stems from a read error. The chain uses TRBV5-6 and TRBJ2-7; tentatively, D is TRBD2 (5 bases). Germline CDR1 SGHDT, CDR2 YYEEEE. The CDR3 is 12 amino acids. V lost 6 bases and J 3 bases, leaving 10 bases between the germline ends. The DNA of the CDR3 is TGTGCCAGCACCCTGGGAGTCTACGAGCAGTACTCC. Protein product: CASTLGVYEQYS.

This clonotype was seen repeatedly, ten times or more. This chain connects TRBV5-6 to TRBJ2-5; a possible D gene is TRBD1 (6 bases). The ends were cut back, 4 bases at V and 1 base at J, with 14 bases in the middle. The germline V gene encodes CDR1 SGHDT and CDR2 YYEEEE. CDR3 length equals 15 residues. CDR3 sequence: CASSTPRTAQETQYF. For the CDR3, the DNA is TGTGCCAGCAGCACGCCCCGGACAGCCCAAGAGACCCAGTACTTC.

This clonotype was seen a few times. The genes are TRBV7-9 and TRBJ2-3, with D uncertain. This CDR3 contains 12 residues. Germline V lookup: CDR1 SEHNR, CDR2 FQNEAQ (reference sequence). V gave up 0 bases and J gave up 13 bases, with 11 bases separating them. The DNA for the CDR3 is TGTGCCAGCAGCTTAGCTCCGCGGTTGGAGTATTTT. It yields the protein CASSLAPRLEYF.

The chain is built from TRBV6-1 and TRBJ2-7, with 9 nucleotides matching TRBD1. The CDR3 contains 13 residues. V lost 7 bases, J lost 6 bases, and 7 bases stayed unmatched. Germline V lookup: CDR1 MNHNS, CDR2 SASEGT. CDR3 sequence: CASNVQGAGEQYF. CDR3 in DNA: TGTGCCAGCAATGTACAGGGGGCGGGCGAGCAGTACTTC.

In its sample, this clonotype was seen a few times. The chain is built from TRBV3-1 and TRBJ2-3, with D perhaps TRBD2 (5 bases). The germline V gene encodes CDR1 LGHDT and CDR2 YNNKEL (reference sequence). The CDR3 contains 15 residues. Trimming removed 0 bases at V and 5 bases at J, with 12 bases between. DNA for the CDR3: TGTGCCAGCAGCCAAGAAGTCGGGATGGTAGATACGCAGTATTTT. Translation gives CASSQEVGMVDTQYF.

At least ten counts were recorded for this clonotype. V and J are TRBV6-1 and TRBJ1-1; D unclear. The CDR3 totals 13 residues. Between the trimmed V and J ends, which lost 7 bases and 0 bases, there was a span of 9 bases. Germline V gene data show CDR1 as MNHNS and CDR2 as SASEGT. CDR3 sequence reads: CASTRHMNTEAFF. CDR3 DNA: TGTGCCAGCACGCGGCATATGAACACTGAAGCTTTCTTT.

The rearrangement joins TRBV2 to TRBJ1-4; 7 bases map to TRBD1. Germline loops: CDR1 SNHLY, CDR2 FYNNEI. The V and J ends lost 8 bases and 8 bases, in that order; junction bases with no gene match: 11. This CDR3 is 14 amino acids long. This chain's CDR3 is CASAMGQQGEKLFF. In DNA form, the CDR3 reads TGTGCCAGCGCCATGGGACAGCAGGGGGAAAAACTGTTTTTT.

This clonotype was counted only a few times. The gene calls are TRBV10-3 and TRBJ1-5, with D tentatively TRBD1 (5 bases). This CDR3 is 16 amino acids long. V shed 0 bases and J shed 0 bases, with 9 bases lying between them. Germline V gene lookup returns CDR1 ENHRY and CDR2 SYGVKD. The CDR3 sequence: CAISESGTVSNQPQHF. CDR3 bases: TGTGCCATCAGTGAGTCTGGGACGGTTAGCAATCAGCCCCAGCATTTT.

This clonotype showed up many times. This chain joins TRBV10-2 and TRBJ1-2; 7 positions agree with TRBD1. This CDR3 has 13 residues. The V gene end was trimmed by 6 bases and the J gene end by 8 bases; junction bases not matched to a gene: 9. Looked up from germline, CDR1 is WSHSY and CDR2 is SAAADI. CDR3 sequence: CASSPDRVGGYTF. The CDR3 DNA sequence: TGCGCCAGCAGCCCAGACAGGGTCGGAGGCTACACCTTC.